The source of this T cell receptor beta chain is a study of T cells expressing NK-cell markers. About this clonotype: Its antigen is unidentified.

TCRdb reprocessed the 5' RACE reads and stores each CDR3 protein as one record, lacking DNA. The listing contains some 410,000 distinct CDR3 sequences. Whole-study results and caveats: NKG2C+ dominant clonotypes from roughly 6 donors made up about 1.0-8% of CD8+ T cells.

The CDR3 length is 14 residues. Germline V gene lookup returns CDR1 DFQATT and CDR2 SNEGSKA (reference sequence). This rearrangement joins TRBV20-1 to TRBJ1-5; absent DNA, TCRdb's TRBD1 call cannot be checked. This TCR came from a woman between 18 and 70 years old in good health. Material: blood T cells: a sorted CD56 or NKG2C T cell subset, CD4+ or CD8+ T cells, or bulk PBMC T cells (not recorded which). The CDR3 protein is CSAKYGQGSQPQHF.